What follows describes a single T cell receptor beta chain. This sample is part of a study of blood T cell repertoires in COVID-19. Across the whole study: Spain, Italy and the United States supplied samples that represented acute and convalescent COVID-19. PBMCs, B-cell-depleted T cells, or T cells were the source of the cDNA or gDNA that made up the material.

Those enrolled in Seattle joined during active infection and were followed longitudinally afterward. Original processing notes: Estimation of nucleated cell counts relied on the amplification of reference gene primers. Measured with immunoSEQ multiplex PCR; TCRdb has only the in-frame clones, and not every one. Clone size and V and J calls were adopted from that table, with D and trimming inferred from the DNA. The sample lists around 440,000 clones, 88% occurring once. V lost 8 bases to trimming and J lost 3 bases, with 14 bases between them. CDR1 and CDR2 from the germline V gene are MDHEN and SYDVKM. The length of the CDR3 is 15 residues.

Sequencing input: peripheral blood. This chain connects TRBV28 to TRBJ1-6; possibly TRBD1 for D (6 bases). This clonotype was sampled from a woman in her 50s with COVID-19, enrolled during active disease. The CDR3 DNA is TGTGCCAGCGTACAGGGCTTTTACTATAATTCACCCCTCCACTTT. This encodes CASVQGFYYNSPLHF.